This TCR beta chain was captured by sequencing in a study of CD8+ T cells in alopecia areata. This CDR3 spans 14 amino acids. Germline-derived CDR1 and CDR2 are SGHDT and YYEEEE. Trimming pared 4 bases from V and 3 bases from J, leaving 14 bases between. This clone has just a few counts. The antigen is not known. The authors extracted RNA and reverse transcribed it into cDNA as the sequencing template. Clones were sequenced by immunoSEQ multiplex PCR, and TCRdb holds only the in-frame ones, with some missing. Of about 110,000 clones in the sample, under 60% are singletons; the top ten hold over 20%. Study results and caveats: Lesional tissue from the scalp (especially in alopecia totalis/universalis) showed higher clonality than normal scalp. Compared with mice, patients displayed less clear TCR sharing, possibly for HLA-related reasons.

The source of this sequence is a human donor with alopecia areata. The genes are TRBV5-6 and TRBJ2-7, with a weak D call TRBD2 (5 bases). The sequencing input was NKG2D-low CD8+ T cells sorted from blood. DNA for the CDR3: TGTGCCAGCAGCGCCCGGGATTCCTACTACGAGCAGTACTTC. Its translation: CASSARDSYYEQYF.